The clone carrying this T cell receptor (beta chain) has more than one count but fewer than ten. What it recognizes is unknown. The sample originates from a study of spatial heterogeneity in lung cancer. In the study overall: A consistent excess of beta-chain over alpha-chain sequences was detected. Raw-read counts averaged over ten per unique TCR and UMI combination. Study outcomes and limitations: Ubiquitous expanded tumor TCRs surfaced in blood more at resection than they did at follow-up.

On each TCR cDNA molecule, a unique molecular identifier was present. TCRdb passed the 5' RACE reads through MiXCR, listing each CDR3 protein once. Here the sample spans about 85,000 distinct CDR3 sequences, about 20% being singletons. As to time point: sample taken at primary tumor resection. Unsorted whole RNA from tumor, nontumor lung or frozen PBMC underwent sequencing. CDR3 length: 13 residues. Trimming stripped 4 bases from V and 4 bases from J, with 5 bases between. CDR1 SGHTA and CDR2 FQGTGA come from the germline V gene. The TCR comes from a male donor with early-stage non-small cell lung cancer. Sequenced material: PBMCs, taken at surgery. The chain couples TRBV7-3 to TRBJ2-6, with unresolved D. CDR3 region: CASSSPGANVLTF. In nucleotides, the CDR3 is TGTGCCAGCAGCTCGCCAGGGGCCAACGTCCTGACTTTC.